The next 12 T cell receptor beta chains were all read from a single sample in a study of metastatic and nonmetastatic thyroid tumors. Each patient came to thyroid surgery without any prior treatment (of any kind). TCRdb reanalyzed the PCR reads via MiXCR. Of about 30,000 clones in the sample, around 20% were seen once. Specimen: blood. The receptors were gathered from a female donor with papillary thyroid cancer or a benign thyroid nodule (not recorded which). Some clones in this sample may be carry-over from other donors' samples.

The genes are TRBV6-5 and TRBJ1-5, with 7 bases that match TRBD1. The junction had 3 bases not matched to a gene; V was cut back by 3 bases and J by 7 bases. The CDR3 is 13 amino acids. The germline CDR1 and CDR2 sequences are MNHEY and SVGAGI. DNA for the CDR3: TGTGCCAGCAGTTATCAGGGGGACCAGCCCCAGCATTTT. As protein: CASSYQGDQPQHF.

Only a few counts were recorded for this clone. This CDR3 fails to terminate in the conserved phenylalanine or tryptophan, so it likely reflects a read error. The same CDR3 arises from other DNA sequences in this sample as well. The chain combines TRBV6-5 with TRBJ2-1, with D possibly being TRBD2 (5 bases). Germline-derived CDR1 and CDR2 are MNHEY and SVGAGI. The CDR3 spans 13 residues. V gave up 0 bases and J gave up 8 bases, with 8 bases separating them. CDR3 amino acids: CASSYSRRDEQFV. CDR3 coding DNA: TGTGCCAGCAGTTACTCTCGGCGGGATGAGCAGTTCGTC.

The chain has TRBV7-2 and TRBJ2-1, with 7 bases that match TRBD2. V was pared by 0 bases and J by 2 bases, with 1 base of the junction left unmatched. The CDR3 is 15 residues long. CDR1 SGHTA and CDR2 FQGNSA come from the germline V gene. CDR3 sequence (DNA): TGTGCCAGCAGCTTAGCGGGAGGGACCTACAATGAGCAGTTCTTC. It translates to CASSLAGGTYNEQFF.

This clone was picked up many times. The rearrangement links TRBV12-3 or TRBV12-4 to TRBJ2-2; 7 nucleotides match TRBD1. The CDR3 is 15 amino acids. V gave up 3 bases and J gave up 7 bases; unmatched junction bases: 8. In nucleotides, the CDR3 is TGTGCCAGCAGTTTTTACCCTCGACAGGGCGGGGAGCTGTTTTTT. This encodes CASSFYPRQGGELFF.

This clone was found many times. Additional DNA sequences in this sample encode the identical CDR3. The rearrangement uses TRBV7-2 and TRBJ1-2; D is perhaps TRBD1 (6 bases). The CDR3 totals 12 residues. Germline values: CDR1 SGHTA, CDR2 FQGNSA. Trimming removed 6 bases at V and 7 bases at J, with 12 bases between. The CDR3 reads CASSPPTGGYTF. The CDR3 nucleotides read TGTGCCAGCAGTCCCCCGACAGGTGGCTACACCTTC.

This clone was seen ten or more times. J is TRBJ1-5 and V is TRBV2, with a tentative D call TRBD1 (5 bases). V was clipped by 10 bases and J by 4 bases, with 14 bases between them. The CDR3 runs to 13 residues. Germline CDR1 reads SNHLY; CDR2 reads FYNNEI. The CDR3 loop reads CATHGDANQPQHF. DNA for the CDR3: TGTGCCACTCACGGGGACGCAAATCAGCCCCAGCATTTT.

V and J are TRBV20-1 and TRBJ2-2, with 8 bases fitting TRBD2. CDR1 and CDR2 from the germline V gene are DFQATT and SNEGSKA (reference sequence). The junction had 6 bases not matched to a gene; V was cut back by 0 bases and J by 6 bases. The CDR3 has 15 amino acids. The CDR3 loop reads CSARDSVRGAGELFF. The CDR3 region has the DNA TGCAGTGCTAGAGATAGTGTGCGGGGGGCCGGGGAGCTGTTTTTT.

Notes on this clone: Its ends do not fully match the called genes, so a read error is possible. This chain connects TRBV9 to TRBJ2-5; D might be TRBD2 (5 bases). Germline V lookup: CDR1 SGDLS, CDR2 YYNGEE. The CDR3 runs 13 residues. In nucleotides, the CDR3 is TGTGCCAGCAGCCTCCCGGGAAAAGAGACCGAGCACTTC. Its protein is CASSLPGKETEHF.

The rearrangement links TRBV6-2 or TRBV6-3 to TRBJ1-2; possible D gene TRBD1, 5 bases. With 5 bases removed from V and 4 bases from J, the gap between germline ends came to 14 bases. CDR1 is MNHEY and CDR2 is SVGEGT in the germline V gene. The CDR3 has 14 amino acids. The CDR3 reads CASSPSGAGYGYTF. DNA for the CDR3: TGTGCCAGCAGTCCCTCCGGGGCAGGCTATGGCTACACCTTC.

In its sample, this clone was seen many times. This sequence joins TRBV21-1 and TRBJ2-6; the D segment call TRBD1 is taken from the table without a DNA check. TRBV21-1 is assigned pseudogene status. The CDR3 runs 19 residues. The chain's CDR3 is CASSTTGTGGYSGANVLTF. The CDR3 nucleotides are TGTGCCAGCAGCACGACTGGGACAGGGGGCTACTCTGGGGCCAACGTCCTGACTTTC.

This chain connects TRBV20-1 to TRBJ2-5, with 10 bases aligning to TRBD1. The CDR3 has 14 amino acids. Looked up from germline, CDR1 is DFQATT and CDR2 is SNEGSKA (reference sequence). Germline trimming cut 6 bases from V and 5 bases from J; bases unmatched to any gene: 9. The CDR3 is CSARGQGGSETQYF. The CDR3, as DNA: TGCAGTGCCCGAGGACAGGGGGGATCGGAGACCCAGTACTTC.

This clone was found many times. The CDR3 is CASSYPGGQPQHF. CDR3 coding DNA: TGTGCCAGCAGTTACCCAGGAGGTCAGCCCCAGCATTTT. This sequence joins TRBV6-2 or TRBV6-3 and TRBJ1-5; D unresolved. Germline lookup yields CDR1 MNHEY and CDR2 SVGEGT. Trimming pared 2 bases from V and 6 bases from J, leaving 8 bases between. The CDR3 covers 13 residues.